This is a list of T cell receptor beta chains from one sample in a study of blood T cell repertoires in COVID-19. Assay used: immunoSEQ multiplex PCR; TCRdb lists only in-frame clones, some missing. The sample lists hundreds of thousands of clones; 65% to 90% were seen once. Sequenced material: peripheral blood. The receptors were sampled from a man between 45 and 60 years old with COVID-19, enrolled during active disease. Each CDR3 is given with its conserved first and last residue. D genes are given only for firm matches. The size entry is marked missing in some rows and otherwise reads once, few, many or a size class.

>medium-sized|TRBJ1-1|NA|TRBV10-1
CASSENNAEAFF
TGCGCCAGCAGTGAGAATAATGCTGAAGCTTTCTTT
>NA|TRBJ2-2|NA|TRBV3-1/TRBV3-2
CASSRRGDTGELFF
TGTGCCAGCAGCCGAAGGGGCGACACCGGGGAGCTGTTTTTT
>once|TRBJ1-1|NA|TRBV7-9
CASSLGRGQTGEAFF
TGTGCCAGCAGCTTAGGCAGGGGCCAAACGGGTGAAGCTTTCTTT
>NA|TRBJ2-5|NA|TRBV7-2
CASSFQGGGETQYF
TGTGCCAGCAGCTTCCAAGGGGGAGGGGAGACCCAGTACTTC
>NA|TRBJ1-5|TRBD1|TRBV19
CASSNWDSRLEPQHF
TGTGCCAGTAGTAACTGGGACAGCCGACTAGAGCCCCAGCATTTT
>NA|TRBJ2-5|TRBD1|TRBV3-1/TRBV3-2
CASSFRTGLQETQYF
TGTGCCAGCAGCTTCCGGACAGGGCTCCAAGAGACCCAGTACTTC
>once|TRBJ2-1|TRBD2|TRBV7-9
CASSLVTGGYNEQFF
TGTGCCAGCAGCTTAGTCACGGGGGGATACAATGAGCAGTTCTTC
>NA|TRBJ2-1|TRBD2|TRBV11-2
CASSPSGGVSNEQFF
TGTGCCAGCAGCCCCAGCGGGGGGGTAAGTAATGAGCAGTTCTTC
>medium-sized|TRBJ2-3|TRBD2|TRBV6-5
CASSYLRGNTDTQYF
TGTGCCAGCAGTTACTTGCGGGGGAACACAGATACGCAGTATTTT
>NA|TRBJ2-2|NA|TRBV4-2
CASSQLPAGELFF
TGTGCCAGCAGCCAACTGCCGGCCGGGGAGCTGTTTTTT
>NA|TRBJ2-7|NA|TRBV6-1
CASSEEVVQGMAEQYF
TGTGCCAGCAGTGAAGAGGTAGTACAGGGAATGGCCGAGCAGTACTTC
>NA|TRBJ2-1|TRBD1|TRBV3-1/TRBV3-2
CASSQNRGYNEQFF
TGTGCCAGCAGCCAGAACAGGGGGTACAATGAGCAGTTCTTC
>NA|TRBJ2-2|NA|TRBV11-2
CASSFRAGAGELFF
TGTGCCAGCAGCTTTCGGGCAGGGGCCGGGGAGCTGTTTTTT
>NA|TRBJ2-1|NA|TRBV29-1
CSVVPSRGGANEQFF
TGCAGCGTTGTGCCCTCTAGAGGGGGGGCGAATGAGCAGTTCTTC
>few|TRBJ1-3|TRBD1|TRBV3-1/TRBV3-2
CASSQTGGSGNTIYF
TGTGCCAGCAGCCAGACAGGGGGCTCTGGAAACACCATATATTTT
>NA|TRBJ1-5|NA|TRBV11-2
CASSLDRDRPQHF
TGTGCCAGCAGCTTAGACAGGGATCGGCCCCAGCATTTT
>NA|TRBJ2-2|NA|TRBV11-1
CASSLWGQGNTGELFF
TGTGCCAGCAGCTTATGGGGGCAGGGCAACACCGGGGAGCTGTTTTTT
>NA|TRBJ2-1|TRBD2|TRBV10-3
CAMGTGGNEQFF
TGTGCCATGGGTACGGGGGGCAATGAGCAGTTCTTC
>NA|TRBJ1-5|NA|TRBV6-5
CASTHGNQPQHF
TGTGCCAGCACCCATGGCAATCAGCCCCAGCATTTT
>once|TRBJ2-7|TRBD1|TRBV5-1
CASSLMVGGGYEQYF
TGCGCCAGCAGCTTGATGGTAGGGGGCGGATACGAGCAGTACTTC
>NA|TRBJ2-6|TRBD1|TRBV6-5
CASRDRYSGANVLTF
TGTGCCAGCAGGGACAGGTACTCTGGGGCCAACGTCCTGACTTTC
>NA|TRBJ2-1|NA|TRBV15
CATSRDRGAKSYNEQFF
TGTGCCACCAGCAGAGATCGGGGGGCCAAATCTTACAATGAGCAGTTCTTC
>NA|TRBJ1-2|NA|TRBV2
CASRSRESYTF
TGTGCCAGCCGTTCCCGGGAAAGCTACACCTTC
>NA|TRBJ2-5|TRBD1|TRBV5-1
CASSLGGDRGETQYF
TGCGCCAGCAGCTTGGGAGGGGACAGGGGAGAGACCCAGTACTTC
>NA|TRBJ1-6|NA|TRBV9
CASSVEQVLSPLHF
TGTGCCAGCAGCGTAGAACAGGTACTCTCACCCCTCCACTTT
>NA|TRBJ1-6|TRBD1|TRBV4-2
CASSQDLWDSNSPLHF
TGTGCCAGCAGCCAAGATCTTTGGGACAGTAATTCACCCCTCCACTTT
>NA|TRBJ2-5|TRBD2|TRBV28
CASSFTSGGQETQYF
TGTGCCAGCAGTTTTACTAGCGGGGGTCAAGAGACCCAGTACTTC
>few|TRBJ2-7|TRBD1|TRBV18
CASSPATGVGEQYF
TGTGCCAGCTCACCAGCAACAGGGGTCGGCGAGCAGTACTTC
>NA|TRBJ1-2|NA|TRBV7-8
CASSLELKARGGSNYGYTF
TGTGCCAGCAGCTTAGAATTGAAGGCCAGGGGTGGGTCCAACTATGGCTACACCTTC
>NA|TRBJ1-1|NA|TRBV12-5
CASELGRGGAQSDLNTEAFF
TGTGCTAGTGAATTGGGGAGAGGCGGGGCCCAGTCTGATTTGAACACTGAAGCTTTCTTT
>once|TRBJ2-7|TRBD1|TRBV29-1
CSVEGTGIQNEQYF
TGCAGCGTTGAAGGGACAGGGATTCAGAACGAGCAGTACTTC
>NA|TRBJ1-1|TRBD1|TRBV19
CASSRQGYTEAFF
TGTGCCAGTAGTCGACAGGGCTACACTGAAGCTTTCTTT
>NA|TRBJ2-1|TRBD2|TRBV2
CASRRSGGASSNEQFF
TGTGCCAGCAGACGTAGCGGGGGGGCTTCTAGTAATGAGCAGTTCTTC
>many|TRBJ1-4|TRBD1|TRBV28
CASSLSTGVDEKLFF
TGTGCCAGCAGTTTATCAACAGGGGTGGATGAAAAACTGTTTTTT
>NA|TRBJ2-3|TRBD2|TRBV19
CASSIDPGGLAGGADTQYF
TGTGCCAGTAGTATAGATCCTGGAGGACTAGCGGGGGGCGCAGATACGCAGTATTTT
>NA|TRBJ2-3|TRBD2|TRBV9
CASSVIGGTDTQYF
TGTGCCAGCAGCGTGATCGGGGGGACAGATACGCAGTATTTT
>NA|TRBJ1-5|NA|TRBV28
CASSTGGGRSNQPQHF
TGTGCCAGCAGTACCGGGGGGGGCAGGAGCAATCAGCCCCAGCATTTT
>NA|TRBJ2-5|NA|TRBV6-5
CASNRDISSQETQYF
TGTGCCAGCAACCGGGACATAAGTTCCCAAGAGACCCAGTACTTC
>NA|TRBJ2-1|TRBD2|TRBV9
CASSNEGLAGYNEQFF
TGTGCCAGCTCAAACGAGGGACTAGCGGGCTACAATGAGCAGTTCTTC
>NA|TRBJ1-5|NA|TRBV4-1
CASSQDSGGSNQPQHF
TGCGCCAGCAGCCAAGATTCGGGGGGAAGCAATCAGCCCCAGCATTTT
>NA|TRBJ2-5|TRBD2|TRBV11-3
CASSAAGVETQYF
TGTGCCAGCAGCGCAGCGGGGGTCGAGACCCAGTACTTC
>NA|TRBJ2-2|NA|TRBV5-5
CASSLPGNTGELFF
TGTGCCAGCAGCTTGCCGGGAAACACCGGGGAGCTGTTTTTT
>once|TRBJ1-1|NA|TRBV3-1/TRBV3-2
CASSQQGSGTEAFF
TGTGCCAGCAGCCAACAGGGGAGTGGGACTGAAGCTTTCTTT
>NA|TRBJ2-3|NA|TRBV7-9
CASSLVQGLRDTQYF
TGTGCCAGCAGCTTAGTTCAGGGTTTAAGGGATACGCAGTATTTT
>NA|TRBJ1-3|NA|TRBV27
CASSLTGSGNTIYF
TGTGCCAGCAGTCTCACAGGCTCTGGAAACACCATATATTTT
>NA|TRBJ1-2|NA|TRBV6-5
CASSYQDSGGYTF
TGTGCCAGCAGTTACCAAGACAGTGGTGGCTACACCTTC
>NA|TRBJ2-5|TRBD1|TRBV3-1/TRBV3-2
CASSRKIGTGGFGVTQYF
TGTGCCAGCAGCCGAAAAATCGGGACAGGGGGCTTTGGGGTGACCCAGTACTTC
>NA|TRBJ2-5|TRBD2|TRBV5-4
CASSIGTSGGETQYF
TGTGCCAGCAGCATAGGGACTAGCGGAGGGGAGACCCAGTACTTC
>NA|TRBJ2-5|TRBD1|TRBV4-2
CASSQETGTGYEETQYF
TGTGCCAGCAGCCAAGAAACCGGGACAGGGTACGAGGAGACCCAGTACTTC
>NA|TRBJ2-5|NA|TRBV5-4
CASTPWNQGQETQYF
TGTGCCAGCACCCCTTGGAACCAGGGTCAAGAGACCCAGTACTTC
>NA|TRBJ1-2|NA|TRBV6-1
CASSEARSYGYTF
TGTGCCAGCAGTGAAGCTAGGAGCTATGGCTACACCTTC
>NA|TRBJ1-1|NA|TRBV7-9
CASSPEQVAFF
TGTGCCAGCAGCCCGGAACAGGTAGCTTTCTTT
>few|TRBJ1-4|NA|TRBV7-3
CASSFFPRATNEKLFF
TGTGCCAGCAGCTTCTTCCCCCGGGCAACTAATGAAAAACTGTTTTTT
>NA|TRBJ2-7|TRBD1|TRBV11-2
CASSLKLTGASYEQYF
TGTGCCAGCAGCTTAAAATTGACAGGGGCTTCTTACGAGCAGTACTTC
>few|TRBJ2-2|NA|TRBV14
CASSPQLLTNTGELFF
TGTGCCAGCAGCCCACAGCTTCTTACGAACACCGGGGAGCTGTTTTTT
>NA|TRBJ1-1|NA|TRBV28
CASSLLGRGRNTEAFF
TGTGCCAGCAGTTTATTGGGAAGGGGGAGGAACACTGAAGCTTTCTTT
>NA|TRBJ1-1|NA|TRBV18
CASSPGQGNTEAFF
TGTGCCAGCTCACCGGGGCAGGGGAACACTGAAGCTTTCTTT
>NA|TRBJ2-7|TRBD2|TRBV12-3/TRBV12-4
CASRRHAGVEQYF
TGTGCCAGTCGACGCCACGCGGGGGTAGAGCAGTACTTC